These 30 T cell receptor beta chains were all obtained from the same sample, sequenced in a study of T cell clonotyping in hematopoietic cell transplantation. The method was immunoSEQ multiplex PCR; TCRdb's version includes in-frame clones alone and lacks a portion of them. The sample holds about 43,000 clones; 95% are singletons and the top ten take around 1%. Sequenced: peripheral blood mononuclear cells. These receptors all stem from a man under 40 in good health. Some clones in this sample may be carry-over from other donors' samples.

The CDR3 loop reads CASSQGLEETQYF. Written as DNA, the CDR3 is TGTGCCAGCAGTCAGGGACTAGAGGAGACCCAGTACTTC. The chain uses TRBV2 and TRBJ2-5; 8 bases fit TRBD2. The CDR3 is 13 amino acids. The germline CDR1 and CDR2 sequences are SNHLY and FYNNEI. Trimming removed 5 bases from V and 5 bases from J; junction bases left unmatched: 4.

This chain connects TRBV4-2 to TRBJ2-7, with D perhaps TRBD1 (6 bases). The CDR3 is 16 residues long. Deletions cut 3 bases from V and 2 bases from J, with 17 bases between. Germline V gene lookup returns CDR1 LGHNA and CDR2 YNFKEQ. CDR3 nucleotide sequence: TGTGCCAGCAGCCAGGACCTCAGGGGAAGAGCCTACGAGCAGTACTTC. Translating gives CASSQDLRGRAYEQYF.

The chain couples TRBV19 to TRBJ2-7; tentatively, D is TRBD2 (5 bases). The CDR3 is 15 amino acids. The V gene lost 3 bases and the J gene lost 3 bases, with 15 bases spanning the gap. Per the germline V gene, CDR1 is LNHDA and CDR2 is SQIVND (reference sequence). The DNA of the CDR3 is TGTGCCAGTAGTATCGGACGGGATAACTTCTACGAGCAGTACTTC. Protein sequence: CASSIGRDNFYEQYF.

This clone has just one count. The chain employs TRBV27 and TRBJ2-1; TRBD2 aligns across 12 bases. Germline V gives CDR1 MNHEY, CDR2 SMNVEV (reference sequence). The CDR3 has 15 residues. J was trimmed by 7 bases and V by 2 bases; bases with no gene match: 3. The CDR3 region is CASSLGLAGSNEQFF. The CDR3 nucleotides are TGTGCCAGCAGTTTAGGACTAGCGGGGTCGAATGAGCAGTTCTTC.

The CDR3 sequence is CASGLPRVSASRGYTF. The CDR3 DNA follows: TGTGCTAGTGGTTTGCCCCGCGTTAGTGCGTCCCGTGGCTACACCTTC. The chain has TRBV12-5 and TRBJ1-2; D call uncertain. V lost 2 bases, J lost 7 bases, and 20 bases lay in between. This CDR3 has 16 residues. Germline CDR1 LGHNT, CDR2 FRNRAP.

The chain has TRBV19 and TRBJ2-7, with D possibly matching TRBD1 (6 bases). CDR1 LNHDA and CDR2 SQIVND come from the germline V gene (reference sequence). The V end was cut by 11 bases, the J end by 8 bases, with 22 bases between. CDR3 size: 13 residues. The CDR3 bases are TGTGCCTCCCGGGACACTCGCCTTTCACAGCAGTACTTC. This encodes CASRDTRLSQQYF.

The chain has TRBV4-3 and TRBJ2-1; D unclear. The CDR3 is 14 residues long. V was cut by 0 bases and J by 8 bases, with 11 bases left in between. CDR1 LGHNA and CDR2 YSLEER come from the germline V gene. The DNA of the CDR3 is TGCGCCAGCAGCCAAGATAGAATAGACGATGAGCAGTTCTTC. Translating it yields CASSQDRIDDEQFF.

The chain carries TRBV19 and TRBJ1-2; TRBD1 is a possible D gene (5 bases). In germline, CDR1 is LNHDA, CDR2 SQIVND (reference sequence). Trimming stripped 3 bases from V and 5 bases from J, with 13 bases between. The CDR3 extends over 14 amino acids. This chain's CDR3 is CASSISTGGYGYTF. CDR3 DNA sequence: TGTGCCAGTAGTATTTCCACAGGTGGTTATGGCTACACCTTC.

This chain connects TRBV9 to TRBJ1-1, with D perhaps TRBD1 (5 bases). The germline gives CDR1 SGDLS, CDR2 YYNGEE. The V end lost 3 bases, the J end lost 3 bases, and 24 bases lay between the germline ends. This CDR3 has 18 residues. This chain's CDR3 is CASSGTYLQGARDTEAFF. The CDR3 coding sequence is TGTGCCAGCAGCGGAACCTATCTTCAGGGCGCGCGGGACACTGAAGCTTTCTTT. The entire variable domain, with the rest obtained from reference TRBV9 and TRBJ1-1, is as follows: DSGVTQTPKHLITATGQRVTLRCSPRSGDLSVYWYQQSLDQGLQFLIQYYNGEERAKGNILERFSAQQFPDLHSELNLSSLELGDSALYFCASSGTYLQGARDTEAFFGQGTRLTVV.

The chain employs TRBV7-2 and TRBJ2-5; weak D call: TRBD1 (6 bases). CDR3 size: 15 residues. V lost 5 bases and J lost 2, with 15 bases in between. Germline V lookup: CDR1 SGHTA, CDR2 FQGNSA. This CDR3 is CASSPHIGQQETQYF. The CDR3 coding sequence is TGTGCCAGCAGCCCTCACATAGGACAGCAAGAGACCCAGTACTTC.

The chain combines TRBV13 with TRBJ1-3; a possible D gene is TRBD1 (5 bases). CDR3 length: 16 amino acids. Trimming removed 4 bases at V and 0 bases at J, with 13 bases between. Germline V gene sequence: CDR1 PRHDT, CDR2 FYEKMQ (reference sequence). CDR3 sequence: CASSSMGLTSGNTIYF. The CDR3 region has the DNA TGTGCCAGCAGCTCCATGGGACTTACCTCTGGAAACACCATATATTTT.

The V and J genes are TRBV2 and TRBJ1-1; D remains ambiguous. Germline V gene data show CDR1 as SNHLY and CDR2 as FYNNEI. The CDR3 runs to 13 residues. The V end lost 8 bases, the J end lost 1 base, and 11 bases lay between the germline ends. This CDR3 reads CASGLRENTEAFF. The DNA of the CDR3 is TGTGCCAGCGGCCTCCGGGAGAACACTGAAGCTTTCTTT.

J is TRBJ1-2 and V is TRBV29-1; D ambiguous. CDR1 SQVTM and CDR2 ANQGSEA come from the germline V gene. Between the trimmed V and J ends, which lost 0 bases and 3 bases, there was a span of 8 bases. This CDR3 region has 13 residues. CDR3 bases: TGCAGCGTTGAAGATAGCGGATACTATGGCTACACCTTC. Amino acids: CSVEDSGYYGYTF.

This chain links TRBV4-3 with TRBJ1-2; D is unresolved. This CDR3 spans 16 amino acids. Per germline, CDR1 LGHNA and CDR2 YSLEER. V lost 0 bases to trimming and J lost 5 bases, with 16 bases between them. Here the CDR3 reads CASSQDPRAQPYGYTF. The DNA for the CDR3 is TGCGCCAGCAGCCAAGATCCCCGGGCACAACCGTATGGCTACACCTTC.

The chain has TRBV2 and TRBJ2-3; TRBD2 aligns across 14 bases. Trimming cost V 6 bases and J 2 bases; bases outside gene matches: 7. This CDR3 has 17 amino acids. Germline CDR1 is SNHLY and CDR2 is FYNNEI. The CDR3 spells CASRDRLAGGSTDTQYF. The CDR3 DNA sequence: TGTGCCAGCAGGGATAGACTAGCGGGAGGGTCCACAGATACGCAGTATTTT. The full variable domain, completed using reference TRBV2 and TRBJ2-3, is EPEVTQTPSHQVTQMGQEVILRCVPISNHLYFYWYRQILGQKVEFLVSFYNNEISEKSEIFDDQFSVERPDGSNFTLKIRSTKLEDSAMYFCASRDRLAGGSTDTQYFGPGTRLTVL.

This CDR3 is CATSPLGTGTPYGYTF. The CDR3 bases are TGTGCCACCAGCCCCCTGGGGACAGGGACCCCCTATGGCTACACCTTC. This rearrangement joins TRBV15 to TRBJ1-2; 9 bases agree with TRBD1. Unmatched junction bases numbered 11, after V lost 5 bases and J lost 4 bases. Germline V gene data show CDR1 as LNHNV and CDR2 as YYDKDF (reference sequence). The CDR3 has 16 amino acids.

This chain uses TRBV5-8 with TRBJ1-1, with D unclear. The V gene lost 4 bases and the J gene lost 7 bases, with 14 bases spanning the gap. This CDR3 spans 13 amino acids. The germline gives CDR1 SGHTS, CDR2 YDEGEE. The CDR3 spells CASSGAPRGEAFF. In DNA, the CDR3 is TGTGCCAGCAGCGGTGCACCGAGAGGTGAAGCTTTCTTT.

The CDR3 region has the DNA TGTGCCAGCAGTTACTCAGGACAGAGCTATGGCTACACCTTC. Protein: CASSYSGQSYGYTF. The chain recombines TRBV6-5 with TRBJ1-2, with D perhaps matching TRBD1 (6 bases). Deletions cut 0 bases from V and 4 bases from J, with 9 bases between. CDR1 MNHEY and CDR2 SVGAGI come from the germline V gene. The length of the CDR3 is 14 residues.

This clone has only one observation. The chain joins TRBV7-2 to TRBJ1-4; 8 positions match TRBD1. The CDR3 is 15 amino acids. With 6 bases clipped from V and 3 bases from J, the junction kept 6 bases outside the gene matches. The germline gives CDR1 SGHTA, CDR2 FQGNSA. The CDR3 DNA follows: TGTGCCAGCAGGCCTTCAGGGGGCTCTAATGAAAAACTGTTTTTT. Its protein is CASRPSGGSNEKLFF.

The chain couples TRBV10-3 to TRBJ2-5, with TRBD2 matching 7 bases. Trimming cost V 10 bases and J 3 bases; bases outside gene matches: 8. The CDR3 loop spans 13 amino acids. Germline V gives CDR1 ENHRY, CDR2 SYGVKD. The CDR3 sequence: CANQRGQKETQYF. The CDR3 nucleotides read TGTGCCAACCAGCGGGGCCAGAAAGAGACCCAGTACTTC.

This chain connects TRBV6-5 to TRBJ1-1; maybe TRBD1 (6 bases). V dropped 2 bases and J dropped 7 bases, with 14 bases sitting between them. The CDR3 extends over 14 amino acids. Germline loops: CDR1 MNHEY, CDR2 SVGAGI. The DNA of the CDR3 is TGTGCCAGCAGTTACACCGAGGGGGACCGTGAAGCTTTCTTT. It is translated as CASSYTEGDREAFF.

This clone is a singleton in its sample. The chain links TRBV11-2 to TRBJ2-7; 8 positions match TRBD1. CDR3 length equals 15 residues. CDR1 is SGHAT and CDR2 is FQNNGV in the germline V gene. V shed 1 base, J shed 4 bases, and the junction held 6 bases outside the gene matches. CDR3 DNA sequence: TGTGCCAGCAGCTTAGTAGGGACAGGCCCTTACGAGCAGTACTTC. Amino acid sequence: CASSLVGTGPYEQYF.

CDR3 in DNA: TGTGCCACCCACAGGGGGGTGAACACTGAAGCTTTCTTT. This encodes CATHRGVNTEAFF. The V and J genes are TRBV6-5 and TRBJ1-1, with 8 bases fitting TRBD1. Germline CDR1 and CDR2: MNHEY and SVGAGI. After removal of 10 bases from V and 0 bases from J, the junction contained 4 bases not matched to a gene. The length of the CDR3 is 13 residues.

The CDR3 nucleotides read TGTGCCAGCAGGATGGACAGGGGGGTCGGGTACAATGAGCAGTTCTTC. Its protein product is CASRMDRGVGYNEQFF. The chain has TRBV7-9 and TRBJ2-1; 10 bases fit TRBD1. V shed 6 bases and J 4 bases; nucleotides not matched to a gene: 9. The CDR3 has 16 residues. Germline V gives CDR1 SEHNR, CDR2 FQNEAQ (reference sequence).

This chain joins TRBV10-2 and TRBJ1-5; D possibly corresponds to TRBD1 (5 bases). V was trimmed by 3 bases and J by 5 bases, leaving 14 bases between them. The CDR3 is 15 amino acids. Per the germline V gene, CDR1 is WSHSY and CDR2 is SAAADI. The CDR3 protein is CASSDGGSKDQPQHF. The DNA of the CDR3 is TGCGCCAGCAGTGATGGGGGATCAAAGGATCAGCCCCAGCATTTT.

The chain carries TRBV6-5 and TRBJ2-7; possible D gene TRBD1, 6 bases. The V end was cut by 5 bases, the J end by 9 bases, with 17 bases between. The germline V gene encodes CDR1 MNHEY and CDR2 SVGAGI. The CDR3 runs 13 residues. CDR3 nucleotides: TGTGCCAGCAGTCCGACAGGCCCCCCGGGGCAGTACTTC. The encoded protein is CASSPTGPPGQYF.

The chain is built from TRBV4-1 and TRBJ2-7; D gene unclear. V dropped 2 bases and J dropped 3 bases, with 8 bases sitting between them. There are 13 residues in the CDR3. Germline lookup yields CDR1 MGHRA and CDR2 YSYEKL. The CDR3 region has the DNA TGCGCCAGCAGCCAACGTTACGGCTACGAGCAGTACTTC. It yields the protein CASSQRYGYEQYF.

V gene TRBV15 combines with J gene TRBJ2-3; D gene ambiguous. The CDR3 consists of 13 residues. The germline gives CDR1 LNHNV, CDR2 YYDKDF (reference sequence). V was cut by 1 base and J by 2 bases, with 4 bases left in between. CDR3 DNA sequence: TGTGCCACCAGCAGAGCCTACACAGATACGCAGTATTTT. Translation gives CATSRAYTDTQYF.

The V gene is TRBV4-2, the J gene TRBJ1-1; D is undetermined. The germline V gene encodes CDR1 LGHNA and CDR2 YNFKEQ. V was pared by 0 bases and J by 4 bases, with 9 bases between. The CDR3 contains 14 residues. DNA for the CDR3: TGTGCCAGCAGCCAAGATCAGCTGGGCACTGAAGCTTTCTTT. Its translation: CASSQDQLGTEAFF.

The rearrangement joins TRBV14 to TRBJ2-7; the match to TRBD2 covers 15 bases. The CDR3 runs 16 residues. CDR1 SGHDN and CDR2 FVKESK come from the germline V gene. The J segment lost 7 bases and the V segment lost 3 bases, leaving 7 bases of the junction unmatched. Written as DNA, the CDR3 is TGTGCCAGCAGCCACGGACTAGCGGGAGGGTGGCGGGAGCAGTACTTC. Protein product: CASSHGLAGGWREQYF.